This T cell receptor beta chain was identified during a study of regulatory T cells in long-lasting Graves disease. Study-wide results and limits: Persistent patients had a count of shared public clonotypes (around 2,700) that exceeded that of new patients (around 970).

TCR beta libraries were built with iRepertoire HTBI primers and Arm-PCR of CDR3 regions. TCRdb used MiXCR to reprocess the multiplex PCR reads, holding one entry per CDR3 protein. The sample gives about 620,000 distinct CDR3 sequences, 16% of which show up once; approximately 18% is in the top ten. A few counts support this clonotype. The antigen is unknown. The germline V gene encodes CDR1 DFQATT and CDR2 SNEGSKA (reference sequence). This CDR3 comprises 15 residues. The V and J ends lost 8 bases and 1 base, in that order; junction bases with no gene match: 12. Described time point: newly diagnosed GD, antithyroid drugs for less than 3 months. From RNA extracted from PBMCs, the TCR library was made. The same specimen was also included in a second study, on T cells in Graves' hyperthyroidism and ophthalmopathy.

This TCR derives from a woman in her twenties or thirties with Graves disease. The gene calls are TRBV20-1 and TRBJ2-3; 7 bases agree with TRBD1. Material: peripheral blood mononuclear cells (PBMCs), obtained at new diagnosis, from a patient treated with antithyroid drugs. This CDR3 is CSPQRQGWGTDTQYF. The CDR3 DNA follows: TGCAGTCCGCAAAGACAGGGATGGGGCACAGATACGCAGTATTTT.